The entry below gives a single T cell receptor (beta chain) sequence along with its context. Its antigen is still unknown. Germline V gene data show CDR1 as GTSNPN and CDR2 as SVGIG (reference sequence). The CDR3 has 13 residues. This entry comes from a study of cytomegalovirus exposure and HLA in healthy donors. Overall study context: In an earlier analysis, around 100 million unique TCR beta sequences were found from some 200 million T cells. Among the roughly 430 genotyped donors, over 70% were placed in the Caucasian-associated ancestry cluster. Points from the study as a whole: Later, an analysis showed that TCR beta chains associated with HLA were more clonally expanded than others that were equally common.

PCR was performed using 60 Vbeta and 13 Jbeta primers. TCRdb's copy holds only in-frame clones and misses some; the assay was immunoSEQ multiplex PCR. Its listing shows about 160,000 clones. The sequenced material came from PBMCs. The chain has TRBV30 and TRBJ2-5, with 7 positions matching TRBD2. The DNA matches TRBJ2-7 better at its end, which makes the J call doubtful. This TCR came from a man between 25 and 39 years old in good health and CMV-seronegative. For the CDR3, the DNA is TGTGCCTGGAGTGCGCTAGCGGCTTACGAGCAGTACTTC. It yields the protein CAWSALAAYEQYF.